This TCR beta chain was sequenced during a study of cytomegalovirus exposure and HLA in healthy donors (TCRdb year 2017). About the study as a whole: According to a later analysis, one platform produced both the approximately 110 validation repertoires and the 670 or so repertoires of the first cohort. The aim of the study was to test whether cataloging public T cell receptors could identify signatures of past pathogen exposure. A separate validation cohort of 100 to 150 different subjects was used in addition to the approximately 610-subject first cohort. To predict cytomegalovirus infection status, the study combined high-throughput TCR immunosequencing, statistical association of individual TCRs with disease status, and machine learning. Findings and caveats that apply to the study as a whole: The validation cohort had no HLA typing available for a later analysis, so co-occurrence within that cohort was assessed over all 130 or so repertoires. The authors suggested that the approach could potentially be generalized to other disease states and immunological phenotypes. In vitro tests confirmed that a few of the cytomegalovirus-associated TCR beta chains recognize cytomegalovirus antigens. Cytomegalovirus status was reported to be diagnosed by the classifier with high specificity and sensitivity in both the original and validation cohorts. Across donors, most TCR sequences were observed very rarely, whereas some public TCRs were present in many individuals. A later analysis found that TCRs clustered in the first cohort also tended to co-occur in the roughly 120 validation repertoires, with approximately 95% of cluster scores above 0. The study gave a list of some 150 TCR beta chains associated with cytomegalovirus.

With respect to this clone: The antigen this receptor binds is unknown. Base qualities are missing; no much larger clone stands one base away.

The CDR3 holds 14 amino acids from the cysteine to the phenylalanine. Only the CDR3 region is kept as DNA, spanning 42 bases read in frame from base 1. Sequences SGHTA (CDR1) and FQGNSA (CDR2) are obtained from the germline V gene. V loses 5 bases of germline sequence and J loses 8 bases, and the interval between the two ends is 15 bases. The library came from the immunoSEQ multiplex PCR assay. Processing in the source paper ran as follows. To diagnose cytomegalovirus status from the catalog of TCR beta chain sequences, a statistical classification framework was built. Drawn from immuneACCESS, this table holds only the in-frame rearrangements with V and J called that TCRdb kept. Clones are partly lost; checked studies trace under half to an unresolved V gene and leave the rest unexplained. V and J calls and clone size are given by that table; D and trimming were obtained from the DNA. The sample table shows about 190,000 clones, and approximately 80% are seen once. More than 6.5% of the sample is held by the ten biggest clonotypes.

Donors formed part of the validation cohort, which comprised over a hundred subjects and was distinct from the first cohort of 690 or so subjects. Sequenced sample: PBMCs. This receptor was obtained from a man aged 18 to 35 in good health and CMV-seropositive. The rearrangement joined TRBV7-2 to TRBJ2-2, with no reliable assignment of the D segment. The sequence in DNA is TGTGCCAGCAGCCCTGACGGCGCTAGGGGGGAGCTGTTTTTT. Its translation reads: CASSPDGARGELFF.